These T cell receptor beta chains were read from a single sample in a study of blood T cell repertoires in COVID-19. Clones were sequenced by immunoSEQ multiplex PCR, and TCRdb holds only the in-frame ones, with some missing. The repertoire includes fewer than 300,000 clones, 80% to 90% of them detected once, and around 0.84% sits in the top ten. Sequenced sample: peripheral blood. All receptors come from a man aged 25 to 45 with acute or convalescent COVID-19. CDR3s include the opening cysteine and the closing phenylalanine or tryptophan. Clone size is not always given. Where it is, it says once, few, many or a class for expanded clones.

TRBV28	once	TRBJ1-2	CASSNSPYGYTF
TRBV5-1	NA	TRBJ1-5	CASSPDLNQPQHF
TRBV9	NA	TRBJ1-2	CASSTGQQLNYGYTF
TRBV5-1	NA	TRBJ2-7	CASSLAPGGGYEQYF
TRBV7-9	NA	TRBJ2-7	CASSLVYRGQYEQYF
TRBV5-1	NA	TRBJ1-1	CASSLQASENTEAFF
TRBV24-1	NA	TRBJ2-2	CATSDLSGGPQTGELFF
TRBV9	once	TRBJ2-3	CASGSGQGWDTQYF
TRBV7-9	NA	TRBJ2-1	CASSLRTGRLDEQFF
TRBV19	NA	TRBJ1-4	CASSGQEGNEKLFF
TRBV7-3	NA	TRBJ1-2	CASSPSPDTNYGYTF
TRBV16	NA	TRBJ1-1	CASSPQKNTEAFF
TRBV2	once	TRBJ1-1	CASSKQGPTEAFF
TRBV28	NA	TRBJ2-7	CASSPGGGGYEQYF
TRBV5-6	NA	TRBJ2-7	CASSQGEQYF
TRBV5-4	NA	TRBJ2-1	CASGLGGGSYNEQFF
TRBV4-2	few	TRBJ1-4	CASSLTGPNEKLFF
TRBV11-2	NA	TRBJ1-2	CASSLGRVANYGYTF
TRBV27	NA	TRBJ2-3	CASSLPQDTQYF
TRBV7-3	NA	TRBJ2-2	CASSSGGEVGAGELFF
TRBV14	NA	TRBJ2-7	CASSRTVYEQYF
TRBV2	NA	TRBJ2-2	CASNPGGTGELFF
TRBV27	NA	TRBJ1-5	CASSSPIRGQPQHF
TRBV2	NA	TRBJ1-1	CASSRQGLNTEAFF
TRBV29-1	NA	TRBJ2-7	CSVTLAGELSYEQYF
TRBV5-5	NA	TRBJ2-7	CASSYPMGGGKYEQYF
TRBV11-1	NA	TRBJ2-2	CASSLGPRSGELFF
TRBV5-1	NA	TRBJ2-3	CASSLELAGADTQYF
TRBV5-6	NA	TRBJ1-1	CASSLDRLNTEAFF
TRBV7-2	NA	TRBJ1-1	CASSMARKGLNTEAFF
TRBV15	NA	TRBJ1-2	CATSRDQGLLGGYTF
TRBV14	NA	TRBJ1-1	CASRATGRNTEAFF
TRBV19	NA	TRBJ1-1	CASSVQNTEAFF
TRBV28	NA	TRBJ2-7	CASTRERGLRQYF
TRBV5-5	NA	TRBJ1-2	CASSSLGQGANYGYTF
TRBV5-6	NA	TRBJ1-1	CASSPAGWLAEAFF
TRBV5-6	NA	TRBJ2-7	CASSPWGGPYEQYF
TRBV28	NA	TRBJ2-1	CASSLRTGLYNEQFF
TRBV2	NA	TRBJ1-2	CASSGGPYGYTF
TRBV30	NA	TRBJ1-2	CAWTGGVYGYTF
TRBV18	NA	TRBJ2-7	CASSPPGGGNLYEQYF
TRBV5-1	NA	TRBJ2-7	CASSLERGRKYF
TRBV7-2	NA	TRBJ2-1	CASSLAEPYQTYMVEQFF
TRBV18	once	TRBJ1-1	CASSYDRVGRTEAFF
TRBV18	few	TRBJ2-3	CASSPRVGGTDTQYF
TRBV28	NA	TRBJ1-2	CASRNMLGGFYGYTF
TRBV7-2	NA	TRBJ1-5	CASSLTGWGNQPQHF
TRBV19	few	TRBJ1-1	CASSISTGGNTEAFF
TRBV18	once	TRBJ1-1	CASSPLTGTANTEAFF
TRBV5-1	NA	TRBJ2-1	CASSSRLADPRFF
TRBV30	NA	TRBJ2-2	CAWSANTGSTGELFF
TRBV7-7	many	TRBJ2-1	CASSLFSGVNNEQFF
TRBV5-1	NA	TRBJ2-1	CASRLAVNNEQFF
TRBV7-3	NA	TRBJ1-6	CASSRDKDNSPLHF
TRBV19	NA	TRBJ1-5	CASTSRRGSNQPQHF
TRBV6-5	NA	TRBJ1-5	CASSFRDRKSNQPQHF
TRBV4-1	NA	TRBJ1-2	CASSQPFRGLDYGYTF